What follows are 27 T cell receptor beta chains derived from one specimen sequenced in a study of T cells in Graves' hyperthyroidism and ophthalmopathy. Amplification of TCR beta CDR3 regions used RNA as the template. Carried out on the TCR CDR3, a first-round RT-PCR used the HTBI primer set. MiXCR was run by TCRdb on the multiplex PCR reads, yielding one entry per CDR3 protein. The sample consists of about 500,000 distinct CDR3 sequences, over 15% of them appearing once. Source material: blood. The receptors were sampled from a young woman with Graves' hyperthyroidism.

The V and J genes are TRBV19 and TRBJ2-7, with D perhaps being TRBD1 or TRBD2 (5 bases each). The CDR3 has 13 amino acids. Germline CDR1 and CDR2: LNHDA and SQIVND (reference sequence). V was clipped by 5 bases and J by 7 bases, with 15 bases between them. The CDR3 loop reads CASSGLRGGEQYF. The CDR3 DNA sequence: TGTGCCAGTAGTGGTCTTCGGGGCGGGGAGCAGTACTTC.

This clonotype came up a few times. This chain connects TRBV2 to TRBJ2-3, with a weak D call TRBD2 (5 bases). CDR3 length: 14 amino acids. Germline V lookup: CDR1 SNHLY, CDR2 FYNNEI. Trimming left V 3 bases short and J 2 bases short, with 9 bases between. The CDR3 coding sequence is TGTGCCAGCAGTGATACGGGGAACACAGATACGCAGTATTTT. Protein: CASSDTGNTDTQYF.

This clonotype was recorded a few times. The chain links TRBV5-1 to TRBJ2-2, with 12 bases lining up with TRBD2. CDR3 length: 15 residues. Germline assignment: CDR1 SGHRS and CDR2 YFSETQ. Trimming took 5 bases from V and 7 from J; bases not matched to a gene: 6. The CDR3 sequence: CASSLAGGPNGELFF. CDR3 nucleotides: TGCGCCAGCAGTCTAGCGGGAGGGCCAAACGGGGAGCTGTTTTTT.

This clonotype was counted at least ten times. The chain employs TRBV6-1 and TRBJ2-5; no clear D. The germline gives CDR1 MNHNS, CDR2 SASEGT. The ends were cut back, 6 bases at V and 5 bases at J, with 10 bases in the middle. CDR3 size: 12 residues. This chain's CDR3 is CASREKGETQYF. CDR3 nucleotides: TGTGCCAGCAGGGAAAAAGGGGAGACCCAGTACTTC.

This clonotype was picked up many times. V usage is TRBV6-2 or TRBV6-3 and J usage is TRBJ1-1; TRBD1 agrees at 8 bases. CDR1 is MNHEY, CDR2 SVGEGT, per germline. V gave up 7 bases and J gave up 1 base; unmatched junction bases: 11. The CDR3 is 16 residues long. The CDR3 bases are TGTGCCAGCACCAAGGCGCAGGGGGCAGGGAACACTGAAGCTTTCTTT. Its translation is CASTKAQGAGNTEAFF.

The rearrangement links TRBV19 to TRBJ2-7; TRBD1 or TRBD2 may be the D gene (5 bases each). This CDR3 is built from 15 residues. The germline V gene encodes CDR1 LNHDA and CDR2 SQIVND (reference sequence). The V end was cut by 5 bases, the J end by 3 bases, with 17 bases between. The CDR3 DNA follows: TGTGCCAGTAGTTCCGGGACCGGAGCGATCTACGAGCAGTACTTC. This translates into CASSSGTGAIYEQYF.

The chain uses TRBV3-1 and TRBJ2-2; no definite D call. The germline CDR1 and CDR2 sequences are LGHDT and YNNKEL (reference sequence). The germline V and J ends were trimmed by 4 bases and 7 bases, with 7 bases remaining between them. The length of the CDR3 is 12 residues. This chain's CDR3 is CASSPGIGELFF. In nucleotides, the CDR3 is TGTGCCAGCAGCCCCGGAATCGGGGAGCTGTTTTTT.

The V gene is TRBV6-2 or TRBV6-3, the J gene TRBJ2-7, with a weak D call TRBD2 (5 bases). The germline V gene has CDR1 MNHEY and CDR2 SVGEGT. Trimming took 8 bases from V and 3 from J, leaving 14 bases between them. CDR3 length equals 13 residues. CDR3 DNA sequence: TGTGCCAGCCGAGGGCAGGCTTACTACGAGCAGTACTTC. This encodes CASRGQAYYEQYF.

This clonotype was seen repeatedly, ten times or more. This sequence joins TRBV10-3 and TRBJ1-5; D is ambiguous. Between the trimmed V and J ends, which lost 0 bases and 5 bases, there was a span of 14 bases. CDR1 is ENHRY, CDR2 SYGVKD, per germline. This CDR3 comprises 16 residues. The chain's CDR3 is CAISESGPQHDQPQHF. For the CDR3, the DNA is TGTGCCATCAGTGAGTCGGGCCCCCAGCACGATCAGCCCCAGCATTTT.

This clonotype has ten or more counts. The chain carries TRBV28 and TRBJ2-7; D is uncertain. V lost 2 bases and J 6 bases, leaving 17 bases between the germline ends. CDR3 length: 15 residues. Germline V lookup: CDR1 MDHEN, CDR2 SYDVKM. Here the CDR3 reads CASSLDPESVVEQYF. The CDR3 region has the DNA TGTGCCAGCAGTTTAGACCCGGAATCGGTAGTCGAGCAGTACTTC.

The chain employs TRBV5-1 and TRBJ2-7, with a tentative D call TRBD1 (6 bases). The CDR3 is 16 residues long. Trimming stripped 3 bases from V and 2 bases from J, with 18 bases between. The germline V gene has CDR1 SGHRS and CDR2 YFSETQ. CDR3 sequence: CASSSRDRDTAYEQYF. As DNA, the CDR3 is TGCGCCAGCAGCTCCCGGGACCGGGACACCGCCTACGAGCAGTACTTC.

This clonotype was detected only a few times. The chain links TRBV7-3 to TRBJ2-3, with 8 bases that match TRBD1. The CDR3 sequence is 15 residues long. CDR1 is SGHTA, CDR2 FQGTGA, per germline. Trimming removed 4 bases from V and 1 base from J; junction bases left unmatched: 4. The CDR3 sequence: CASSYQGARTDTQYF. The CDR3, as DNA: TGTGCCAGCAGCTATCAGGGGGCGCGCACAGATACGCAGTATTTT.

In the case of this clonotype: The junction and the germline gene differ at one end; a read error may be behind it. The genes are TRBV6-2 or TRBV6-3 and TRBJ2-7; D tentatively reads TRBD1 or TRBD2 (6 bases each). Germline assignment: CDR1 MNHEY and CDR2 SVGEGT. CDR3 length equals 14 residues. For the CDR3, the DNA is TGTGTCAGCAGTGACGGAGGGGGACGCTACAAGCAGTACTTC. Protein sequence: CVSSDGGGRYKQYF.

The chain carries TRBV9 and TRBJ2-3; no definite D call. Between the trimmed V and J ends, which lost 1 base and 5 bases, there was a span of 5 bases. Germline-derived CDR1 and CDR2 are SGDLS and YYNGEE. CDR3 length: 12 residues. The CDR3 bases are TGTGCCAGCAGCGTAAATAGAGATACGCAGTATTTT. Protein sequence: CASSVNRDTQYF.

There are a few counts of this clonotype. The V call is TRBV11-2, the J call TRBJ2-7, with D unresolved. The CDR3 runs to 13 residues. CDR1 SGHAT and CDR2 FQNNGV come from the germline V gene. V was pared by 3 bases and J by 2 bases, with 8 bases between. The CDR3 DNA sequence: TGTGCCAGCAGCTTCCCTCTAGCCTACGAGCAGTACTTC. Encoded protein: CASSFPLAYEQYF.

This clonotype was detected a few times. The rearrangement links TRBV19 to TRBJ1-1; a weak D match, TRBD1 (6 bases). The CDR3 totals 17 residues. V was pared by 6 bases and J by 0 bases, with 20 bases between. CDR1 is LNHDA, CDR2 SQIVND, per germline (reference sequence). In DNA form, the CDR3 reads TGTGCCAGTAGCCCAATTAGGGGGAGAACCATGAACACTGAAGCTTTCTTT. It codes for CASSPIRGRTMNTEAFF.

The table lists this clonotype with many counts. The chain couples TRBV20-1 to TRBJ1-5; D remains unclear. Germline CDR1 reads DFQATT; CDR2 reads SNEGSKA (reference sequence). The V gene lost 3 bases and the J gene lost 4 bases, with 7 bases spanning the gap. The CDR3 is 12 amino acids. The CDR3 loop is CSASGGNQPQHF. The CDR3, as DNA: TGCAGTGCTAGCGGAGGGAATCAGCCCCAGCATTTT.

This clonotype occurred many times. The V call is TRBV6-5, the J call TRBJ2-7; D is perhaps TRBD1 (6 bases). The CDR3 runs to 14 residues. Per germline, CDR1 MNHEY and CDR2 SVGAGI. V was pared by 4 bases and J by 7 bases, with 17 bases between. CDR3 DNA sequence: TGTGCCAGCAGTTTACAGGGCGCGACGGTAGAGCAGTACTTC. Amino acids: CASSLQGATVEQYF.

The chain employs TRBV19 and TRBJ2-6; 9 nucleotides align to TRBD1. This CDR3 comprises 18 residues. CDR1 LNHDA and CDR2 SQIVND come from the germline V gene (reference sequence). V lost 1 base to trimming and J lost 3 bases; unmatched junction nucleotides: 7. The CDR3 coding sequence is TGTGCCAGTAGTATAGGGGGACAGGGAAGACATGGGGCCAACGTCCTGACTTTC. It yields the protein CASSIGGQGRHGANVLTF.

The rearrangement links TRBV9 to TRBJ2-3; 7 bases line up with TRBD1. Germline trimming cut 0 bases from V and 4 bases from J; bases unmatched to any gene: 11. The CDR3 is made up of 17 amino acids. Germline V CDR1 and CDR2: SGDLS, YYNGEE. The CDR3 here is CASSVAGNRGHSDTQYF. CDR3 bases: TGTGCCAGCAGCGTAGCGGGAAACAGGGGACATTCAGATACGCAGTATTTT.

V and J are TRBV20-1 and TRBJ1-4, with TRBD1 matching 11 bases. There are 16 residues in the CDR3. V trimming: 6 bases; J trimming: 0 bases; junction bases outside the gene matches: 6. Germline lookup yields CDR1 DFQATT and CDR2 SNEGSKA (reference sequence). The CDR3 is CSAEGQGASTNEKLFF. In nucleotides, the CDR3 is TGCAGTGCAGAAGGACAGGGGGCCTCAACTAATGAAAAACTGTTTTTT.

This clonotype came up many times. This chain connects TRBV5-1 to TRBJ2-7, with TRBD1 identical over 9 bases. There are 16 residues in the CDR3. CDR1 and CDR2 (germline): SGHRS, YFSETQ. With V trimmed by 0 bases and J by 3 bases, 7 bases remained unmatched. The CDR3 DNA follows: TGCGCCAGCAGCTTGGCCGCCCCGGGACAGGGCTACGAGCAGTACTTC. This encodes CASSLAAPGQGYEQYF.

This clonotype came up many times. The chain uses TRBV11-3 and TRBJ1-1; D gene unclear. CDR1 and CDR2 from the germline V gene are SGHNT and YENEEA. The CDR3 is 13 amino acids. V gave up 5 bases and J gave up 5 bases, with 12 bases separating them. CDR3 loop: CASSHDRGTEAFF. For the CDR3, the DNA is TGTGCCAGCAGCCACGACCGGGGAACTGAAGCTTTCTTT.

In this sample, this clonotype turned up many times. The chain links TRBV7-9 to TRBJ2-7; 7 positions match TRBD1. Germline assignment: CDR1 SEHNR and CDR2 FQNEAQ (reference sequence). With V trimmed by 3 bases and J by 3 bases, 8 bases remained unmatched. The CDR3 length is 15 residues. CDR3 bases: TGTGCCAGCAGCTTCAGGGCAGGGGGACGCTACGAGCAGTACTTC. This codes for CASSFRAGGRYEQYF.

The rearrangement joins TRBV15 to TRBJ2-5, with D unclear. V lost 1 base and J lost 5, with 8 bases in between. The CDR3 is 13 amino acids. Germline lookup yields CDR1 LNHNV and CDR2 YYDKDF (reference sequence). The CDR3 sequence is CATSRGSGETQYF. CDR3 bases: TGTGCCACCAGCAGAGGGTCCGGGGAGACCCAGTACTTC.

This clonotype was seen a handful of times. The junction departs from germline at one end; a sequencing error may be responsible. The J gene is TRBJ1-5, the V gene TRBV6-2 or TRBV6-3; D remains ambiguous. CDR1 is MNHEY, CDR2 SVGEGT, per germline. The CDR3 totals 12 residues. Here the CDR3 reads CAGSYTIQPQHF. As DNA, the CDR3 is TGTGCCGGCAGTTACACGATTCAGCCCCAGCATTTT.

Concerning this clonotype: It may be a read error: a sequence one base away is much more abundant. The J gene is TRBJ2-1, the V gene TRBV11-2; D is perhaps TRBD2 (5 bases). Germline V gene sequence: CDR1 SGHAT, CDR2 FQNNGV. The CDR3 runs 12 residues. The CDR3 spells CAGSSDRGAPFF. CDR3 in DNA: TGTGCCGGCAGCTCCGACCGGGGAGCGCCGTTCTTC.